These T cell receptor beta chains were read from a single sample in a study of radiotherapy plus CTLA-4 blockade in lung cancer. Sequenced by immunoSEQ multiplex PCR; TCRdb stores in-frame clones only, minus some. The repertoire has tens of thousands of clones, around four fifths of them found once; the top ten carry roughly 4.9%. The specimen was peripheral blood, collected from a patient treated with radiotherapy plus ipilimumab. Receptor source: a human donor with non-small cell lung cancer whose response to radiotherapy plus ipilimumab could not be evaluated. Both conserved end residues are part of each CDR3. A D gene is named only where the DNA matches it firmly. Clone size is shown for a subset of rows, as once, few, many or a class of expanded clone.

v_call	clone_size	j_call	d_call	cdr3_aa	cdr3_nt
TRBV19	-	TRBJ2-7	TRBD2	CASSVGLAGDTYEQYF	TGTGCCAGTAGTGTGGGACTAGCGGGAGACACCTACGAGCAGTACTTC
TRBV19	-	TRBJ1-1	-	CASSMATEAFF	TGTGCCAGTAGTATGGCCACTGAAGCTTTCTTT
TRBV7-9	-	TRBJ2-1	TRBD2	CASSLIMAGDHNEQFF	TGTGCCAGCAGCTTAATTATGGCGGGAGACCACAATGAGCAGTTCTTC
TRBV2	-	TRBJ2-1	-	CASSDYVGEEQFF	TGTGCCAGCAGTGATTACGTAGGAGAGGAGCAGTTCTTC
TRBV27	-	TRBJ1-6	TRBD1	CASSPLQGGSPLHF	TGTGCCAGCAGTCCCCTCCAGGGGGGTTCACCCCTCCACTTT
TRBV19	-	TRBJ2-1	TRBD2	CASSTRGSGMGSYNEQFF	TGTGCCAGTAGTACCCGCGGTAGCGGGATGGGATCCTACAATGAGCAGTTCTTC
TRBV18	-	TRBJ2-7	TRBD1	CASSLRGQVDYEQYF	TGTGCCAGCTCACTCCGCGGACAGGTTGATTACGAGCAGTACTTC
TRBV6-7	once	TRBJ2-1	-	CARFQGGNEQFF	TGTGCCAGATTTCAGGGAGGCAATGAGCAGTTCTTC
TRBV19	-	TRBJ2-7	TRBD1	CASSIGGTGKSREQYF	TGTGCCAGTAGTATCGGGGGGACAGGGAAATCGAGGGAGCAGTACTTC
TRBV10-3	-	TRBJ2-5	-	CAISARDNQETQYF	TGTGCCATCAGCGCCCGGGACAACCAAGAGACCCAGTACTTC
TRBV5-4	-	TRBJ2-3	TRBD1	CASNRGPTDTQYF	TGTGCCAGCAACAGGGGCCCCACAGATACGCAGTATTTT
TRBV28	-	TRBJ1-5	TRBD1	CASSLFRQGSQPQHF	TGTGCCAGCAGTTTATTTAGACAGGGAAGTCAGCCCCAGCATTTT
TRBV7-2	-	TRBJ2-2	-	CASSRWHSHSNTGELFF	TGTGCCAGCAGCCGGTGGCACAGCCATTCGAACACCGGGGAGCTGTTTTTT
TRBV29-1	-	TRBJ2-5	TRBD1	CSVDRDRGPGTQYF	TGCAGCGTTGATAGGGACAGGGGTCCGGGGACCCAGTACTTC
TRBV10-3	-	TRBJ2-7	-	CAISESAGKTYEQYF	TGTGCCATCAGTGAGTCGGCAGGGAAGACGTACGAGCAGTACTTC
TRBV30	-	TRBJ2-7	TRBD1	CACTRDSSYEQYF	TGTGCCTGTACCAGGGACAGCTCCTACGAGCAGTACTTC
TRBV28	-	TRBJ1-1	-	CASSLGARMNTEAFF	TGTGCCAGCAGTTTAGGGGCGCGAATGAACACTGAAGCTTTCTTT
TRBV2	-	TRBJ2-3	-	CASSGFGSGDTQYF	TGTGCCAGCAGTGGTTTCGGGAGTGGCGATACGCAGTATTTT
TRBV6-5	few	TRBJ2-7	TRBD1	CASSLGPTGKYEQYF	TGTGCCAGCAGTTTAGGGCCGACAGGGAAGTACGAGCAGTACTTC
TRBV27	-	TRBJ1-2	-	CASSFAQGLGNYGYTF	TGTGCCAGCAGTTTTGCTCAGGGACTTGGTAACTATGGCTACACCTTC
TRBV4-3	-	TRBJ2-7	-	CASSQVLGSPAYEQYF	TGCGCCAGCAGCCAAGTGCTGGGGAGCCCGGCCTACGAGCAGTACTTC
TRBV11-2	-	TRBJ2-2	TRBD1	CASSLGTGRGQRTGELFF	TGTGCCAGCAGCTTAGGGACAGGAAGGGGACAACGCACCGGGGAGCTGTTTTTT
TRBV28	-	TRBJ2-2	TRBD2	CASTEPAGDRKGELFF	TGTGCCAGCACAGAACCAGCGGGAGACCGGAAGGGGGAGCTGTTTTTT
TRBV6-4	-	TRBJ2-2	-	CASSVSTGNTGELFF	TGTGCCAGCAGTGTCTCGACAGGGAACACCGGGGAGCTGTTTTTT
TRBV6-4	-	TRBJ1-2	-	CASSDSRRDDGYTF	TGTGCCAGCAGTGACTCGCGGAGGGACGATGGCTACACCTTC
TRBV18	-	TRBJ1-1	TRBD1	CASSSSTGVNTEAFF	TGTGCCAGCTCATCCTCGACAGGGGTGAACACTGAAGCTTTCTTT
TRBV19	-	TRBJ1-5	TRBD1	CASSMYGRGNQPQHF	TGTGCCAGTAGTATGTACGGCAGGGGGAATCAGCCCCAGCATTTT
TRBV4-1	once	TRBJ1-2	-	CASSQANPRDYGYTF	TGCGCCAGCAGCCAAGCGAACCCGCGGGACTATGGCTACACCTTC
TRBV30	-	TRBJ1-2	TRBD1	CAWRGTGGDYGYTF	TGTGCCTGGAGGGGGACAGGGGGAGACTATGGCTACACCTTC
TRBV6-5	-	TRBJ2-5	-	CASSYEYSETQYF	TGTGCCAGCAGTTACGAGTATTCGGAGACCCAGTACTTC
TRBV29-1	-	TRBJ1-4	-	CSAEEGGVGEKLFF	TGCAGCGCGGAAGAAGGGGGGGTAGGTGAAAAACTGTTTTTT
TRBV9	-	TRBJ2-7	-	CASSVGPRDDYEQYF	TGTGCCAGCAGCGTAGGACCGCGGGACGACTACGAGCAGTACTTC
TRBV28	-	TRBJ2-5	-	CASSFTTTGYQETQYF	TGTGCCAGCAGTTTCACCACCACAGGGTACCAAGAGACCCAGTACTTC
TRBV14	few	TRBJ1-1	-	CASSQGMFVGARNTEAFF	TGTGCCAGCAGCCAAGGGATGTTTGTAGGGGCGCGGAACACTGAAGCTTTCTTT
TRBV6-5	-	TRBJ1-2	TRBD1	CASSYVEDRSNYGYTF	TGTGCCAGCAGTTACGTGGAGGACAGGAGTAACTATGGCTACACCTTC
TRBV28	-	TRBJ1-1	TRBD1	CASSPTGQVNTEAFF	TGTGCCAGCAGTCCGACCGGACAGGTGAACACTGAAGCTTTCTTT
TRBV28	-	TRBJ1-2	-	CASLGGNYGYTF	TGTGCCAGCCTAGGAGGTAACTATGGCTACACCTTC
TRBV2	-	TRBJ2-1	TRBD1	CASSSQGQGAYEQFF	TGTGCCAGCAGTTCCCAGGGACAGGGGGCCTATGAGCAGTTCTTC
TRBV4-3	-	TRBJ2-7	-	CASSQDFGRAIF	TGCGCCAGCAGCCAAGATTTCGGCAGGGCGATATTC
TRBV4-3	-	TRBJ2-5	TRBD2	CASSQDRGTSGSSETQYF	TGCGCCAGCAGCCAAGATCGCGGGACTAGCGGGAGCAGTGAGACCCAGTACTTC
TRBV27	-	TRBJ1-3	-	CASSAHDGGPGGTIYF	TGTGCCAGCAGTGCGCACGATGGGGGCCCGGGGGGCACCATATATTTT
TRBV19	-	TRBJ1-5	-	CASSMVKGGGWSGNQPQHF	TGTGCCAGTAGTATGGTTAAGGGGGGGGGCTGGTCGGGCAATCAGCCCCAGCATTTT
TRBV2	-	TRBJ2-1	TRBD2	CASSESLAGAVNEQFF	TGTGCCAGCAGTGAGTCTCTAGCGGGAGCCGTCAATGAGCAGTTCTTC
TRBV7-8	-	TRBJ2-1	-	CASSPSLRTKSYNEQFF	TGTGCCAGCAGCCCATCCCTCCGGACTAAATCCTACAATGAGCAGTTCTTC
TRBV14	-	TRBJ2-7	-	CASSPWEGGEQYF	TGTGCCAGCAGCCCCTGGGAAGGGGGCGAGCAGTACTTC
TRBV10-2	-	TRBJ2-7	-	CASSVNGVYEQYF	TGCGCCAGCAGTGTGAACGGGGTCTACGAGCAGTACTTC
TRBV4-3	few	TRBJ1-1	-	CASSGPLRGTEAFF	TGCGCCAGCAGCGGACCCCTCCGGGGGACTGAAGCTTTCTTT
TRBV25-1	-	TRBJ2-3	TRBD2	CASSDAQREETDTQYF	TGTGCCAGCAGTGACGCCCAGCGGGAGGAGACAGATACGCAGTATTTT
TRBV7-9	-	TRBJ1-3	-	CASSFDRPSGNTIYF	TGTGCCAGCAGCTTTGACAGGCCTTCTGGAAACACCATATATTTT
TRBV28	-	TRBJ2-3	-	CASGREYGSDTQYF	TGTGCCAGCGGACGGGAGTATGGCTCAGATACGCAGTATTTT
TRBV29-1	-	TRBJ2-5	TRBD2	CSVEVSGKAETQYF	TGCAGCGTTGAAGTTAGCGGGAAGGCGGAGACCCAGTACTTC
TRBV4-1	-	TRBJ1-1	TRBD1	CASSQVSGTGVLGAFF	TGCGCCAGCAGCCAAGTATCCGGGACAGGGGTACTGGGAGCTTTCTTT
TRBV6-6	-	TRBJ2-7	TRBD1	CASSWTGEQYF	TGTGCCAGCAGTTGGACAGGCGAGCAGTACTTC
TRBV7-9	once	TRBJ2-7	TRBD1	CASSLGTGNYEQYF	TGTGCCAGCAGCTTAGGGACAGGGAACTACGAGCAGTACTTC
TRBV28	-	TRBJ1-2	TRBD1	CASSLNDRGLFGYTF	TGTGCCAGCAGCCTAAACGACAGGGGGCTCTTTGGCTACACCTTC
TRBV2	-	TRBJ1-6	-	CASSAERYNSPLHF	TGTGCCAGCAGTGCCGAGCGGTATAATTCACCCCTCCACTTT